The source of this T cell receptor beta chain is a study of blood T cell repertoires in COVID-19. With V trimmed by 6 bases and J by 7 bases, 8 bases remained unmatched. The length of the CDR3 is 13 residues. The germline V gene has CDR1 WSHSY and CDR2 SAAADI. Assay: immunoSEQ multiplex PCR; the TCRdb copy retains only in-frame clones and omits some. This table has around 150,000 clones, 65% to 85% appearing once. This receptor was identified in an elderly woman with active or convalescent COVID-19. The V and J genes are TRBV10-2 and TRBJ1-2; 7 positions agree with TRBD1. The sample taken for sequencing was peripheral blood. The CDR3 nucleotides read TGCGCCAGCAGCGATGACAGGGCGGGTGGCTACACCTTC. It translates to CASSDDRAGGYTF.